Here is one T cell receptor beta chain with its context. These data come from a study of blood T cell repertoires in COVID-19. Libraries were prepared by immunoSEQ multiplex PCR; TCRdb keeps only in-frame clonotypes and omits some of them. The sample lists hundreds of thousands of clones, approximately 86% occurring once. Sequencing was carried out using peripheral blood. The sequence was obtained from a woman aged 55-69 years with COVID-19, enrolled during active disease.

As DNA, the CDR3 is TGCGCCAGCAGCCGAGATGACAGGAATCAGCCCCAGCATTTT. Residues: CASSRDDRNQPQHF. The chain joins TRBV4-1 to TRBJ1-5; weak D call: TRBD1 (6 bases). Germline V CDR1 and CDR2: MGHRA, YSYEKL. CDR3 length: 14 residues. The germline V and J ends were trimmed by 4 bases and 4 bases, with 11 bases remaining between them.